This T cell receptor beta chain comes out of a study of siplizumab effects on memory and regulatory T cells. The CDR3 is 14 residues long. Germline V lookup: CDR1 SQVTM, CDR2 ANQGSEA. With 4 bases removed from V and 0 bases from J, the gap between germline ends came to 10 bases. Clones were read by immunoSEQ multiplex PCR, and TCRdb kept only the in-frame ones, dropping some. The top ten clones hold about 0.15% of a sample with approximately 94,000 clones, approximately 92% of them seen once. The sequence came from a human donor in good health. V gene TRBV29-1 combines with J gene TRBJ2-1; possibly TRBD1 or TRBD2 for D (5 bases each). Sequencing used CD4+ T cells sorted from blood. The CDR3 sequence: CSVVRGPSYNEQFF. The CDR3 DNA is TGCAGCGTTGTGAGGGGACCCTCCTACAATGAGCAGTTCTTC.